The present entry profiles one T cell receptor (beta chain) with its context. Its antigen is not known. The data were obtained in a study of T cells in Graves' hyperthyroidism and ophthalmopathy. Study-level results: A 13 V-J signature model discriminated ophthalmopathy versus stable hyperthyroidism.

Disease duration was under 3 months in the ophthalmopathy patients, who also had a Clinical Activity Score of at least 3 and a NOSPECS grade of at least 4. Criteria for exclusion of patients were uncontrolled infection, other autoimmune disease, pregnancy or lactation. The PBMCs studied were ones that came from around 10 ml fresh peripheral blood. Amplification yielded TCR beta CDR3 regions, with RNA transcripts as the source. HTBI primers were the set used in a first-round RT-PCR of the TCR CDR3. Each CDR3 protein gets one entry after TCRdb re-called the multiplex PCR reads with MiXCR. The table shows around 300,000 distinct CDR3 sequences, with over 20% occurring only once. Material for sequencing was blood. This sequence originates from a man aged 25 to 45 with Graves' ophthalmopathy.

CDR3 nucleotide sequence: TGTGCCAGCAGCTTATCAGGAACTAATGAAAAACTGTTTTTT. This gives the protein CASSLSGTNEKLFF. V usage is TRBV7-9 and J usage is TRBJ1-4; D uncertain. The CDR3 has 14 amino acids. The germline V and J ends were trimmed by 2 bases and 1 base, with 5 bases remaining between them. CDR1 SEHNR and CDR2 FQNEAQ come from the germline V gene (reference sequence). Complete variable domain (other parts from reference TRBV7-9 and TRBJ1-4): DTGVSQNPRHKITKRGQNVTFRCDPISEHNRLYWYRQTLGQGPEFLTYFQNEAQLEKSRLLSDRFSAERPKGSFSTLEIQRTEQGDSAMYLCASSLSGTNEKLFFGSGTQLSVL.